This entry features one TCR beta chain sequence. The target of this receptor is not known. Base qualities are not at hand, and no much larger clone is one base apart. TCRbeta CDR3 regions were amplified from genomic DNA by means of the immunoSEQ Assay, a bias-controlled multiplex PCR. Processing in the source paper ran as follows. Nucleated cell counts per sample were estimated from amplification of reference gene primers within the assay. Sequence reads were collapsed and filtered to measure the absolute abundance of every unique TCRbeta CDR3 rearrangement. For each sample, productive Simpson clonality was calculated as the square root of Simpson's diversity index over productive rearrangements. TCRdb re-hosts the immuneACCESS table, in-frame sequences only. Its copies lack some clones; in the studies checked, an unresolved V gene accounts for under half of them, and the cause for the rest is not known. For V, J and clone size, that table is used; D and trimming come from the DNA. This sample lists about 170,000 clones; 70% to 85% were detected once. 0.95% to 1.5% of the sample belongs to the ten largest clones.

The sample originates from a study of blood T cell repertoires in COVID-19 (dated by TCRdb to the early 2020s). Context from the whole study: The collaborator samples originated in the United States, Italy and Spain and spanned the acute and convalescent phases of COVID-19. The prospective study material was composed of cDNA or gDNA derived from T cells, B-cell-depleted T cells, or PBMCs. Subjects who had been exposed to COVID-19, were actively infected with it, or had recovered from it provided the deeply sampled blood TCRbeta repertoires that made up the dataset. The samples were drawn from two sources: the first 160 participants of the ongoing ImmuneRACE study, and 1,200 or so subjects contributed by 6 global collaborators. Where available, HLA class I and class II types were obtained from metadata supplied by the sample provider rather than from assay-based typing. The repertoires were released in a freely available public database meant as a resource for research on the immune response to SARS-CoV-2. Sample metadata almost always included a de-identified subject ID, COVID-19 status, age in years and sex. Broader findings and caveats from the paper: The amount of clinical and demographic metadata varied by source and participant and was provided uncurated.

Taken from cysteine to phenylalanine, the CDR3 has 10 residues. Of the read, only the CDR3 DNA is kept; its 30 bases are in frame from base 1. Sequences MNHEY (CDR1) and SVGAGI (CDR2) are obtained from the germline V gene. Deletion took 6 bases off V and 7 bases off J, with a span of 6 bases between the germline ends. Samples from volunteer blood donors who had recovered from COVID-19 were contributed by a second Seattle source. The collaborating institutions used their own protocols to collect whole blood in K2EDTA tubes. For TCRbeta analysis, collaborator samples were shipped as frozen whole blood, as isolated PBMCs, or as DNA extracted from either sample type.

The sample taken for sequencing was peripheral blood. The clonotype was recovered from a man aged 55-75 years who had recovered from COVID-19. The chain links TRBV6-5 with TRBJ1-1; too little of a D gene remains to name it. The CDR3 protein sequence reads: CASRDYEAFF. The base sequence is TGTGCCAGCAGGGACTATGAAGCTTTCTTT.